The rows below give T cell receptor beta chains drawn from one sample of a study of blood T cell repertoires in COVID-19. TCRdb's table, derived via immunoSEQ multiplex PCR, lists solely in-frame clones and lacks some. The sample lists a few hundred thousand clones, roughly 89% occurring once. The sequenced sample was peripheral blood. The origin of the receptors is a middle-aged woman who had recovered from COVID-19. Both conserved end residues are part of each CDR3. The D gene is left open where the match is weak.

J | V | D | CDR3 | DNA
TRBJ2-7 | TRBV6-4 | . | CASSVNIGTTYEQYF | TGTGCCAGCAGTGTTAACATAGGGACAACTTACGAGCAGTACTTC
TRBJ2-3 | TRBV4-1 | . | CASSPSFDTQYF | TGCGCCAGCAGCCCCTCGTTCGATACGCAGTATTTT
TRBJ1-1 | TRBV29-1 | . | CSGGRNTEAFF | TGCAGCGGGGGGAGGAACACTGAAGCTTTCTTT
TRBJ2-3 | TRBV28 | . | CASSPGDYTDTQYF | TGTGCCAGCAGTCCCGGAGATTACACAGATACGCAGTATTTT
TRBJ1-5 | TRBV4-1 | TRBD1 | CASSRTGDKDQPQHF | TGCGCCAGCAGCCGAACAGGGGATAAGGATCAGCCCCAGCATTTT
TRBJ2-1 | TRBV28 | TRBD1 | CASRTGQGIYNEQFF | TGTGCCAGCAGGACGGGACAGGGGATCTACAATGAGCAGTTCTTC
TRBJ1-2 | TRBV11-3 | TRBD1 | CASSPGTGVYGYTF | TGTGCCAGCAGTCCCGGGACAGGGGTGTATGGCTACACCTTC
TRBJ2-5 | TRBV5-7 | TRBD1 | CASSLRRGGTGDQETQYF | TGTGCCAGCAGCTTGCGGAGGGGAGGGACAGGGGACCAAGAGACCCAGTACTTC
TRBJ2-1 | TRBV9 | TRBD2 | CASSVAGGLAGNLNEQFF | TGTGCCAGCAGCGTAGCCGGTGGGCTAGCGGGGAACCTTAATGAGCAGTTCTTC
TRBJ1-1 | TRBV3-1/TRBV3-2 | . | CASSRPGAGDLNTEAFF | TGTGCCAGCAGCCGCCCCGGGGCAGGGGATTTGAACACTGAAGCTTTCTTT